This is a list of T cell receptor beta chains from one sample in a study of T cell responses to AZD1222 COVID-19 vaccine. The data were produced by immunoSEQ multiplex PCR, yet TCRdb's version contains in-frame clones alone and is incomplete. The sample holds more than 150,000 clones, just over 90% seen once. This sample comprised peripheral blood, obtained 28 days after the second AZD1222 dose. These receptors were taken from an adult who received the AZD1222 COVID-19 vaccine. Each CDR3 is given with its conserved first and last residue. Each record gives: clone size, J gene, V gene, D gene, CDR3 DNA, CDR3 protein. A D gene is named only where the DNA matches it firmly. The listing skips clone size in some rows; elsewhere it reads once, few, many or a size class.

size: .
J: TRBJ2-1
V: TRBV27
D: TRBD2
DNA: TGTGCCAGCAGTCCGACTAGCGGGGGGGGCTACAATGAGCAGTTCTTC
CDR3: CASSPTSGGGYNEQFF

size: .
J: TRBJ2-7
V: TRBV7-8
D: .
DNA: TGTGCCAGCAGCTTCGACAGGCATAGCTCCTACGAGCAGTACTTC
CDR3: CASSFDRHSSYEQYF

size: .
J: TRBJ1-5
V: TRBV27
D: TRBD1
DNA: TGTGCCAGCAGTGCCGGGACAGGGGGCAATCAGCCCCAGCATTTT
CDR3: CASSAGTGGNQPQHF

size: .
J: TRBJ1-2
V: TRBV18
D: .
DNA: TGTGCCAGCTCACCAAAAGAACAGAACTATGGCTACACCTTC
CDR3: CASSPKEQNYGYTF

size: .
J: TRBJ2-7
V: TRBV27
D: .
DNA: TGTGCCAGCGGACCGAGCTCCTACGAGCAGTACTTC
CDR3: CASGPSSYEQYF

size: .
J: TRBJ2-5
V: TRBV4-1
D: TRBD2
DNA: TGCGCCAGCAGCCCGGGGACTACCCAAGAGACCCAGTACTTC
CDR3: CASSPGTTQETQYF

size: .
J: TRBJ1-5
V: TRBV12-3/TRBV12-4
D: .
DNA: TGTGCCAGCAGTTTAGGAGGTCAGCCCCAGCATTTT
CDR3: CASSLGGQPQHF

size: .
J: TRBJ2-1
V: TRBV12-5
D: TRBD2
DNA: TGTGCTAGTGGTCTGGGTGAAGGGAGGGCCAATGAGCAGTTCTTC
CDR3: CASGLGEGRANEQFF

size: .
J: TRBJ1-6
V: TRBV11-2
D: .
DNA: TGTGCCAGCAGCTTACAATACGATAATTCACCCCTCCACTTT
CDR3: CASSLQYDNSPLHF

size: .
J: TRBJ1-2
V: TRBV4-3
D: .
DNA: TGCGCCAGCAGCCAAGATCGGTCAGACGGTCACTATGGCTACACCTTC
CDR3: CASSQDRSDGHYGYTF

size: .
J: TRBJ1-2
V: TRBV6-6
D: .
DNA: TGTGCCACCTCGGGGGGATCTAACTATGGCTACACCTTC
CDR3: CATSGGSNYGYTF

size: .
J: TRBJ2-7
V: TRBV10-3
D: .
DNA: TGTGCCATCAGTGAGTCGGTAGGGCTTTACGAGCAGTACTTC
CDR3: CAISESVGLYEQYF

size: .
J: TRBJ2-7
V: TRBV7-7
D: .
DNA: TGTGCTAGCAGCTTCTATAGGGTCAAGTCCTACGAGCAGTACTTC
CDR3: CASSFYRVKSYEQYF

size: .
J: TRBJ2-2
V: TRBV7-2
D: .
DNA: TGTGCCAGCAGCTTATCCAGGGGCATCGGCGGGGAGCTGTTTTTT
CDR3: CASSLSRGIGGELFF

size: .
J: TRBJ1-1
V: TRBV18
D: TRBD1
DNA: TGTGCCAGCTCACCTGCCGGGACAGGCGTGAACACTGAAGCTTTCTTT
CDR3: CASSPAGTGVNTEAFF

size: .
J: TRBJ1-6
V: TRBV2
D: TRBD1
DNA: TGTGCCAGCAGCTGGGACAGGGCTAATTCACCCCTCCACTTT
CDR3: CASSWDRANSPLHF

size: once
J: TRBJ2-3
V: TRBV15
D: .
DNA: TGTGCCACCAGCGCCCTTAGGGGTAAGGATACGCAGTATTTT
CDR3: CATSALRGKDTQYF

size: .
J: TRBJ2-1
V: TRBV10-3
D: TRBD2
DNA: TGTGCCATCAGTGAGTCTCGGGGGGCTAGCGGGAGCAATGAGCAGTTCTTC
CDR3: CAISESRGASGSNEQFF

size: .
J: TRBJ2-6
V: TRBV9
D: .
DNA: TGTGCCAGCAGCCTCATAGCGGCTAGCGAGTACCCTGGGGCCAACGTCCTGACTTTC
CDR3: CASSLIAASEYPGANVLTF

size: .
J: TRBJ2-1
V: TRBV19
D: TRBD2
DNA: TGTGCCAGTAGCTCAGTGGGAGGGCCGGCCTACAATGAGCAGTTCTTC
CDR3: CASSSVGGPAYNEQFF

size: .
J: TRBJ1-2
V: TRBV6-4
D: .
DNA: TGTGCCAGCAGTGCGGGTAACTATGGCTACACCTTC
CDR3: CASSAGNYGYTF

size: .
J: TRBJ2-1
V: TRBV27
D: TRBD2
DNA: TGTGCCAGCAGTCTCGGGACTAGCGGGATGAATGAGCAGTTCTTC
CDR3: CASSLGTSGMNEQFF

size: .
J: TRBJ1-5
V: TRBV6-5
D: .
DNA: TGTGCCAGCTATAGGGGGACTAGCGGGCAGCCCCAGCATTTT
CDR3: CASYRGTSGQPQHF

size: .
J: TRBJ2-7
V: TRBV19
D: TRBD2
DNA: TGTGCCAGTAGTATACTGGCGGGGGGGCCGAAGGAGCAGTACTTC
CDR3: CASSILAGGPKEQYF